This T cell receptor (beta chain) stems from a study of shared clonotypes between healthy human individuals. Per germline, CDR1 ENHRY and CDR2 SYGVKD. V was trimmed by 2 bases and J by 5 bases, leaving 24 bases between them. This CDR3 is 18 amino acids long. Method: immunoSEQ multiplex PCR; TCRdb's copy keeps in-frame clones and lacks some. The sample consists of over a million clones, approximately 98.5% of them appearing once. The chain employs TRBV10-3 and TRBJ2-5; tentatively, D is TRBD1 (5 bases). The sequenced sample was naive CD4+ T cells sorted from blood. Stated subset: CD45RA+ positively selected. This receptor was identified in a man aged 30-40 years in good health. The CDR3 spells CAISEGVLAAGIGETQYF. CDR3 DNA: TGTGCCATCAGTGAGGGAGTGCTCGCAGCAGGGATCGGGGAGACCCAGTACTTC.